What follows are 8 T cell receptor beta chains derived from one specimen sequenced in a study of shared clonotypes between healthy human individuals. TCRdb's copy holds only in-frame clones and misses some; the assay was immunoSEQ multiplex PCR. Among roughly 2.1 million clones listed, about 93% were seen once. Naive CD8 cells were CD45RO-negative, positively selected for CCR7, excluding terminally differentiated effector memory CD45RA+ cells. The sample taken for sequencing was naive CD8+ T cells from PBMCs. Receptors originate from a man younger than 35 in good health. Some clones in this sample may be carry-over from other donors' samples.

This clone was seen a single time. The same CDR3 is also encoded by other DNA sequences in this sample. CDR3 in amino acids: CASSPGQGNQPQHF. The CDR3 coding sequence is TGTGCCAGCAGTCCCGGACAGGGCAATCAGCCCCAGCATTTT. The rearrangement joins TRBV6-5 to TRBJ1-5, with TRBD1 matching 7 bases. This CDR3 spans 14 amino acids. Looked up from germline, CDR1 is MNHEY and CDR2 is SVGAGI. V was clipped by 5 bases and J by 2 bases; unmatched bases: 3.

This chain uses TRBV27 with TRBJ2-1; 15 positions agree with TRBD2. In germline, CDR1 is MNHEY, CDR2 SMNVEV (reference sequence). The CDR3 extends over 17 amino acids. Trimming took 5 bases from V and 4 from J; bases not matched to a gene: 6. The CDR3 protein is CASSTGLAGGFYNEQFF. DNA for the CDR3: TGTGCCAGCAGTACCGGACTAGCGGGGGGGTTTTACAATGAGCAGTTCTTC.

The V and J genes are TRBV4-3 and TRBJ2-5; 8 nucleotides align to TRBD1. This CDR3 has 16 amino acids. Germline loops: CDR1 LGHNA, CDR2 YSLEER. V dropped 4 bases and J dropped 5; count of bases not matched to a gene: 12. The DNA for the CDR3 is TGCGCCAGCAGCCTCAGGGGGCAGGGGCCGTGGGAGACCCAGTACTTC. Protein sequence: CASSLRGQGPWETQYF.

J is TRBJ1-2 and V is TRBV7-9, with 7 bases that match TRBD1. The germline gives CDR1 SEHNR, CDR2 FQNEAQ (reference sequence). V lost 5 bases and J lost 3; bases outside the gene matches: 6. The CDR3 runs to 14 residues. CDR3: CASSQKGQYYGYTF. The CDR3 DNA follows: TGTGCCAGCAGCCAAAAGGGACAGTACTATGGCTACACCTTC.

The V gene is TRBV10-1, the J gene TRBJ2-2; 8 nucleotides match TRBD2. The CDR3 length is 15 residues. Trimming took 2 bases from V and 4 from J; bases not matched to a gene: 3. In germline, CDR1 is WNHNN, CDR2 SYGVQD (reference sequence). CDR3 sequence (DNA): TGCGCCAGCAGTGAGCGGGGGGGTATCACCGGGGAGCTGTTTTTT. Amino acid sequence: CASSERGGITGELFF.

The genes are TRBV29-1 and TRBJ2-2, with TRBD2 matching over 12 bases. CDR1 and CDR2 (germline): SQVTM, ANQGSEA. The CDR3 length is 16 residues. The ends lost 5 bases at V and 4 bases at J; junction bases unmatched: 8. The CDR3 DNA reads as TGCAGCGTTATATTGCGACTAGCGGGAGCCACCGGGGAGCTGTTTTTT. Protein sequence: CSVILRLAGATGELFF.

V gene TRBV6-1 combines with J gene TRBJ2-5; D might be TRBD2 (5 bases). The CDR3 is 14 amino acids. V dropped 1 base and J dropped 3 bases, with 9 bases sitting between them. Germline V CDR1 and CDR2: MNHNS, SASEGT. The CDR3 sequence is CASSEGWRKETQYF. In DNA, the CDR3 is TGTGCCAGCAGTGAAGGTTGGAGGAAAGAGACCCAGTACTTC.

This clone occurred once. The chain has TRBV9 and TRBJ2-1; TRBD2 aligns across 10 bases. Trimming at V came to 3 bases and at J to 6 bases, leaving 18 bases not matched to a gene. From germline, CDR1 is SGDLS and CDR2 YYNGEE. There are 19 residues in the CDR3. This chain's CDR3 is CASSAKYYETSGAGNEQFF. CDR3 DNA: TGTGCCAGCAGCGCCAAATACTACGAAACTAGCGGGGCCGGCAATGAGCAGTTCTTC.